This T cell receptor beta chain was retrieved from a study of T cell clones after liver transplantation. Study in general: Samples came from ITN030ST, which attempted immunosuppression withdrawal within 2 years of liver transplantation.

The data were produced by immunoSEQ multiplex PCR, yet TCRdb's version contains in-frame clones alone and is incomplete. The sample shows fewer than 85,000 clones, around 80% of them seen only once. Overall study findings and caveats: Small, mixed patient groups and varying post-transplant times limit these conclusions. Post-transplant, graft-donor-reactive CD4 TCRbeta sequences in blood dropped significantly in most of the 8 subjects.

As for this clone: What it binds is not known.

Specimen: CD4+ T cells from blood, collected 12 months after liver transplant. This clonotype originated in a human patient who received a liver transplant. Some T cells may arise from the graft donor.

The CDR3 loop reads CASSLGGYGYTF. The CDR3 DNA follows: TGTGCCAGCAGTTTGGGGGGATATGGCTACACCTTC. The chain combines TRBV6-1 with TRBJ1-2, with D maybe TRBD1 (5 bases). Germline CDR1 is MNHNS and CDR2 is SASEGT. Trimming stripped 5 bases from V and 5 bases from J, with 9 bases between. The CDR3 runs to 12 residues.